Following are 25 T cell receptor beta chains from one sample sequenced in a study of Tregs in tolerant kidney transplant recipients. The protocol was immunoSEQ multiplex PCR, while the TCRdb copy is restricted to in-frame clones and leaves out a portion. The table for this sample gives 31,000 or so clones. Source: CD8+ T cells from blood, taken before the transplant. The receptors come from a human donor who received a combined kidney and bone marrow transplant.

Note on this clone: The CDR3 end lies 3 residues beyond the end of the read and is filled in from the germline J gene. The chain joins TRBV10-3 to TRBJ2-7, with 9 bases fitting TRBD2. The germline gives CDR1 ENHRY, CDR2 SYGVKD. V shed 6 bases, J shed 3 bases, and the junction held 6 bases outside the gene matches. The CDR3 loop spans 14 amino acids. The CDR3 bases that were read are TGTGCCATCAGCCCTAGCGGGGCGGGCTACGAG. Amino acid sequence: CAISPSGAGYE. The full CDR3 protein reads CAISPSGAGYEQYF.

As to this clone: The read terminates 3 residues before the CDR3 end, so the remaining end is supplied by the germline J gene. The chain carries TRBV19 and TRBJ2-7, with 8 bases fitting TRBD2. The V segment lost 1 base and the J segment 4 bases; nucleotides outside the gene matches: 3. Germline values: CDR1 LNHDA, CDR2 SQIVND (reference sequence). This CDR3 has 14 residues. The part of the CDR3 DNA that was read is TGTGCCAGTAGTATAGGGAGCGGGAGTTACGAG. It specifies CASSIGSGSYE. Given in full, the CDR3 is CASSIGSGSYEQYF.

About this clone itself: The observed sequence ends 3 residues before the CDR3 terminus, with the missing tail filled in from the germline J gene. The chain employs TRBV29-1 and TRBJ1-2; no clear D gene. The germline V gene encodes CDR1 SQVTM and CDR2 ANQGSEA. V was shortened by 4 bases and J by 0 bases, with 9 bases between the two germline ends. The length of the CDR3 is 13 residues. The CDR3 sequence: CSVGERANYGYTF. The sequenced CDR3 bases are TGCAGCGTTGGAGAAAGGGCTAACTATGGC. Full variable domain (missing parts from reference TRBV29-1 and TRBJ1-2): SAVISQKPSRDICQRGTSLTIQCQVDSQVTMMFWYRQQPGQSLTLIATANQGSEATYESGFVIDKFPISRPNLTFSTLTVSNMSPEDSSIYLCSVGERANYGYTFGSGTRLTVV.

CDR3 DNA, as far as it was read: TGTGCCAGCAGCTTATCAGGGGGCGCCGGGCAGCCC. The encoded protein is CASSLSGGAGQP. The CDR3 as a whole reads CASSLSGGAGQPQHF. This chain connects TRBV7-2 to TRBJ1-5, with 8 bases that match TRBD1. From the germline J gene comes the end of the CDR3, since the read stops 3 residues before it. CDR1 and CDR2 (germline): SGHTA, FQGNSA. The CDR3 loop spans 15 amino acids. The V and J ends lost 2 bases and 7 bases, in that order; junction bases with no gene match: 7.

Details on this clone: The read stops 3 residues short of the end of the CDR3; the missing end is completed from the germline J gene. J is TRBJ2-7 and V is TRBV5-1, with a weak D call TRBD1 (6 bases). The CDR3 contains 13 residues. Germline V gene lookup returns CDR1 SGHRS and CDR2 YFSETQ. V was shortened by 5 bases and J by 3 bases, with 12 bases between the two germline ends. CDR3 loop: CASRSPGDYEQYF. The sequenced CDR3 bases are TGCGCCAGCAGGAGTCCAGGGGACTACGAG.

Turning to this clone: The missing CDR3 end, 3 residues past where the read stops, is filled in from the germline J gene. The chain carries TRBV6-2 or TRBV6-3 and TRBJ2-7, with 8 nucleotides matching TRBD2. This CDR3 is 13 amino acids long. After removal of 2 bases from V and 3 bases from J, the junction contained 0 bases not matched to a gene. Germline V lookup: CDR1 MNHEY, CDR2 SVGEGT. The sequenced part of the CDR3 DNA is TGTGCCAGCAGTTACCGGGGGGGCTACGAG. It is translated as CASSYRGGYE. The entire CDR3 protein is CASSYRGGYEQYF.

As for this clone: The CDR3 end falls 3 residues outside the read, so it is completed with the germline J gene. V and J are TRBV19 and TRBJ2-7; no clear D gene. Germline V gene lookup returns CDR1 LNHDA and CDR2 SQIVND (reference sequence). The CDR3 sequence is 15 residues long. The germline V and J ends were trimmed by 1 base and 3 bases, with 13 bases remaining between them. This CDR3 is CASSIGKGSIYEQYF. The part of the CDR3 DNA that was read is TGTGCCAGTAGTATAGGGAAGGGTAGTATCTACGAG.

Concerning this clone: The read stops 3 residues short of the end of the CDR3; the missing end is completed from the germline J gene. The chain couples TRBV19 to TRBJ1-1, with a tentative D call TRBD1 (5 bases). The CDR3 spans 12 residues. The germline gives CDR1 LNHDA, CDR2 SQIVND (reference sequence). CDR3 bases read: TGTGCCAGTAGTTCAGGGAGTATCGGA. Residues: CASSSGSIG. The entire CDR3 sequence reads CASSSGSIGAFF.

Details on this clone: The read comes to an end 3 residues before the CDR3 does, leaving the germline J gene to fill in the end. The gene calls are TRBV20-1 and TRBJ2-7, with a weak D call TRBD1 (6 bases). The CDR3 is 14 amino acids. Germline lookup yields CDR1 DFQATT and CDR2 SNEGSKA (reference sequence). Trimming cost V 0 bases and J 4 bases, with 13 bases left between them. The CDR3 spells CSARERTVTYEQYF. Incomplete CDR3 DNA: TGCAGTGCTAGAGAGAGGACAGTCACGTACGAG.

The sequenced CDR3 bases are TGTGCCTGGAGTCGTACAGGGATGATAGAA. Encoded protein: CAWSRTGMIE. The whole CDR3 reads CAWSRTGMIEAFF. The V gene is TRBV30, the J gene TRBJ1-1, with TRBD1 as a possible D gene (6 bases). The sequence runs out 3 residues before the end of the CDR3; the remainder is reconstructed from the germline J gene. From germline, CDR1 is GTSNPN and CDR2 SVGIG (reference sequence). The CDR3 consists of 13 residues.

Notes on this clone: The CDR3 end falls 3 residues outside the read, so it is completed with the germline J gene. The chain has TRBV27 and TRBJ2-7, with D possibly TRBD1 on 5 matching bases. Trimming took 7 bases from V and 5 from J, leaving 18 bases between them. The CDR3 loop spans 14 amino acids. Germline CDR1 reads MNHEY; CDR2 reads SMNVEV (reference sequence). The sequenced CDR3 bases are TGTGCCAGCAACGAGGCAGGGTCCAACGACGAG. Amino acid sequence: CASNEAGSNDE. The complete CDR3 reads CASNEAGSNDEQYF.

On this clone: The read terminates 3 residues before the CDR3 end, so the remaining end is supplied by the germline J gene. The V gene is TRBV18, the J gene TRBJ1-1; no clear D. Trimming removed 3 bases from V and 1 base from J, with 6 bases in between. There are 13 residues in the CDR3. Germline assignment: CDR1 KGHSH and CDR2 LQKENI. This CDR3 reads CASSPAANTEAFF. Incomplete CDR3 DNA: TGTGCCAGCTCACCTGCGGCGAACACTGAA.

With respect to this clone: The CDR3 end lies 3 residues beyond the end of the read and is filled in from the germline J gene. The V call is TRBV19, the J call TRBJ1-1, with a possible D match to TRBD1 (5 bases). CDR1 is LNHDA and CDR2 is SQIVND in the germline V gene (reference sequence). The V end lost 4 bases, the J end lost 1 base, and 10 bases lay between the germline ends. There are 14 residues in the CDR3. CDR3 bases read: TGTGCCAGTAGTACGGCAGGGTCGAACACTGAA. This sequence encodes CASSTAGSNTE. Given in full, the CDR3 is CASSTAGSNTEAFF.

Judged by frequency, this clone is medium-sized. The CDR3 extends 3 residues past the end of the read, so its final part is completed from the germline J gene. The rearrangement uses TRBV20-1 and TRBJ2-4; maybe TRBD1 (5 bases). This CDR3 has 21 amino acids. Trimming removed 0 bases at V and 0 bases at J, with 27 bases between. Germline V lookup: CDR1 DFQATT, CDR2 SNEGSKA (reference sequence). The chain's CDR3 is CSARDFRNEQEDLLAKNIQYF. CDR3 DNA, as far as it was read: TGCAGTGCTAGAGATTTTCGCAACGAACAGGAAGATTTACTAGCCAAAAACATT.

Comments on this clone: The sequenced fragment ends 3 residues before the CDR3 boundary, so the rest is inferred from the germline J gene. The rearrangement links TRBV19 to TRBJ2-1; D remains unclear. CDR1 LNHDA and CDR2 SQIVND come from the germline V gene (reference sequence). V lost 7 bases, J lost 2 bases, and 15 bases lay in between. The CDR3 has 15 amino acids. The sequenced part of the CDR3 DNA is TGTGCCAGTACCTTGACGCCTAGTCCCTACAATGAG. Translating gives CASTLTPSPYNE. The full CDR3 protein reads CASTLTPSPYNEQFF.

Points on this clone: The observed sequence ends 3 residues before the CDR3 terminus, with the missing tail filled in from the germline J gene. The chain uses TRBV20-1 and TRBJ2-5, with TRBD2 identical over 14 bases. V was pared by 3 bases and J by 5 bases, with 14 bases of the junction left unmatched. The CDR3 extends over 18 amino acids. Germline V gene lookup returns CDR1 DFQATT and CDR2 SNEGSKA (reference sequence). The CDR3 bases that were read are TGCAGTGCTAGGGGACTAGCGGGAGAAAGTGCCCCGGGGGAGACC. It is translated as CSARGLAGESAPGET. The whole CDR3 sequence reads CSARGLAGESAPGETQYF.

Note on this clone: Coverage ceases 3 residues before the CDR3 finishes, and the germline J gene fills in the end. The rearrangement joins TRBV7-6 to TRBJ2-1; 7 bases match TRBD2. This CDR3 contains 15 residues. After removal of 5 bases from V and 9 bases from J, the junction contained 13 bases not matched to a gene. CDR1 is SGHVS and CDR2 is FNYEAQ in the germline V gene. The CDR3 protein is CASSQSEGGRSEQFF. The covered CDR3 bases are TGTGCCAGCAGCCAATCGGAGGGCGGGAGAAGTGAG.

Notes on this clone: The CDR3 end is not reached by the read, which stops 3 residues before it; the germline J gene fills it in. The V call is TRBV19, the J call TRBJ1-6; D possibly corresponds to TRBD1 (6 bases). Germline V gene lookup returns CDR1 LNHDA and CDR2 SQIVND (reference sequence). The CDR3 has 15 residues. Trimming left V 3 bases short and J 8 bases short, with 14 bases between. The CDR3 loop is CASSILTGGHSPLHF. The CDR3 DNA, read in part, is TGTGCCAGTAGTATCCTGACAGGAGGGCATTCACCC.

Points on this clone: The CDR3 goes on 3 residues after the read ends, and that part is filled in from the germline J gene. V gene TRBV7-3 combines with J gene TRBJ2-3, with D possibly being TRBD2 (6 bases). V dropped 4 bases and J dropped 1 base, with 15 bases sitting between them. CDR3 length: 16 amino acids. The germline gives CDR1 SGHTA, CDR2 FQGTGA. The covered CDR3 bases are TGTGCCAGCAGCTGGTTCGGGGCTAGCGGCACAGATACG. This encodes CASSWFGASGTDT. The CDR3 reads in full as CASSWFGASGTDTQYF.

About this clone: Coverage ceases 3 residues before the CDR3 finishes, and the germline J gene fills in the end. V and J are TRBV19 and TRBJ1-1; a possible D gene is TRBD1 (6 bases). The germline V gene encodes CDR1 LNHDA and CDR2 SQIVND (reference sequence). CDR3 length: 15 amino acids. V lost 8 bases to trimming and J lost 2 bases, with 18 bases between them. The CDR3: CASSSGGGANTEAFF. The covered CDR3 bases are TGTGCCAGTTCTTCAGGAGGGGGGGCCAACACTGAA. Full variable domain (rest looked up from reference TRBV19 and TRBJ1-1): DGGITQSPKYLFRKEGQNVTLSCEQNLNHDAMYWYRQDPGQGLRLIYYSQIVNDFQKGDIAEGYSVSREKKESFPLTVTSAQKNPTAFYLCASSSGGGANTEAFFGQGTRLTVV.

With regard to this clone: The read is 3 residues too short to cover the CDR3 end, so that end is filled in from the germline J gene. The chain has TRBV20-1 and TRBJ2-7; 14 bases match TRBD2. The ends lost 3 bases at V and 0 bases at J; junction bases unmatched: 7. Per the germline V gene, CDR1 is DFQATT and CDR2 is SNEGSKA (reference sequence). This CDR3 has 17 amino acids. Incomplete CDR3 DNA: TGCAGTGCTAGGGGACTAGCGGGAGAGGGGAACTCCTACGAG. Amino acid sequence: CSARGLAGEGNSYE. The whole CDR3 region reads CSARGLAGEGNSYEQYF.

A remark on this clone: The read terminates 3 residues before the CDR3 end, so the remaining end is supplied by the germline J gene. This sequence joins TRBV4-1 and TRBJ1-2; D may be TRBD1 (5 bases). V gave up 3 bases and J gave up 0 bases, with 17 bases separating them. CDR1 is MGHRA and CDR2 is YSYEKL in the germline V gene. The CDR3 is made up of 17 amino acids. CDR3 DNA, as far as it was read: TGCGCCAGCAGCCACCCCCCTGAGGGGCATTCTAACTATGGC. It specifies CASSHPPEGHSNYG. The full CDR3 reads CASSHPPEGHSNYGYTF.

CDR3 bases read: TGTGCCAGCAGTGTGGAAGCGGGGGGGAGCACAGATACG. Protein sequence: CASSVEAGGSTDT. From start to end, the CDR3 is CASSVEAGGSTDTQYF. The chain employs TRBV6-1 and TRBJ2-3, with 10 positions matching TRBD2. Sequencing ends 3 residues short of the CDR3 end; the germline J gene provides the rest. CDR1 and CDR2 from the germline V gene are MNHNS and SASEGT. J was trimmed by 0 bases and V by 4 bases; bases with no gene match: 4. The CDR3 is 16 amino acids.

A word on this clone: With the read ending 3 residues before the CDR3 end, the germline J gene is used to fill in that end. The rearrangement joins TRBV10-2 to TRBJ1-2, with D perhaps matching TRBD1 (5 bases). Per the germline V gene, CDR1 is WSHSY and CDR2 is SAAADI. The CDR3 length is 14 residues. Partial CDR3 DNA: TGCGCCAGCAGTGAGTCGAAGGACGGGGGGGGC. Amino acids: CASSESKDGGG. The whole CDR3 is CASSESKDGGGYTF.

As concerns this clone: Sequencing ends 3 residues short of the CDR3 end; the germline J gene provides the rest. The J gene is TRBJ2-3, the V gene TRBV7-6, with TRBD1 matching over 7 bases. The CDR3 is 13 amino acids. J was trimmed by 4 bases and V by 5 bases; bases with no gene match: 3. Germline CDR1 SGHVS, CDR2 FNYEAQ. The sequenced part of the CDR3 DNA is TGTGCCAGCAGCCCAGGGGGTGCAGATACG. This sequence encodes CASSPGGADT. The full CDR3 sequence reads CASSPGGADTQYF.